The rows below give T cell receptor beta chains drawn from one sample of a study of cytomegalovirus exposure and HLA in healthy donors. Method: immunoSEQ multiplex PCR; TCRdb's copy keeps in-frame clones and lacks some. The data show 150,000 to 200,000 clones, about four fifths seen once. Sequencing used PBMCs. These receptors all stem from a male donor in good health and CMV-seropositive. Both conserved end residues are part of each CDR3. D genes are given only for firm matches. Size is omitted from some rows. Given values are once, few, many or a class for expanded clones.

TRBJ2-1 | TRBV30 | NA | TRBD2 | TGTGCCTGCCCTAGGGCGAGTGGCGGGGGAAACCAGTTCTTC | CACPRASGGGNQFF
TRBJ1-2 | TRBV11-2 | few | NA | TGTGCCAGCAGCCCGGTAACGATGAATGGCTACACCTTC | CASSPVTMNGYTF
TRBJ2-5 | TRBV30 | NA | NA | TGTGCCTGGAGTTATACGGGGTTCGAGACCCAGTACTTC | CAWSYTGFETQYF
TRBJ1-2 | TRBV5-1 | few | NA | TGCGCCAGCAGCTCTCGGGGGGCGGGCTACACCTTC | CASSSRGAGYTF
TRBJ2-3 | TRBV6-5 | NA | NA | TGTGCCAGCAGTTACGGCAGTCCCGGCACAGATACGCAGTATTTT | CASSYGSPGTDTQYF
TRBJ2-1 | TRBV4-2 | NA | TRBD2 | TGTGCCAGCAGCCAAGGGACTAGCGATGGCAATGAGCAGTTCTTC | CASSQGTSDGNEQFF
TRBJ1-2 | TRBV27 | NA | TRBD1 | TGTGCCAGCAGGACTTATCTCCGATCCGGACAGGCAGAACGGGGCTACACCTTC | CASRTYLRSGQAERGYTF
TRBJ2-5 | TRBV23-1 | NA | TRBD1 | TGCGCCAGGGGGACAGTGGGGGAGCAGTACTTC | CARGTVGEQYF
TRBJ2-5 | TRBV6-6 | NA | TRBD2 | TGTGCCAGCAGTTCTGGCGGGGGATACCAAGAGACCCAGTACTTC | CASSSGGGYQETQYF
TRBJ2-5 | TRBV25-1 | NA | NA | TGTGCCAGCAGTGTCTGGGGGGGCGCGGAGACCCAGTACTTC | CASSVWGGAETQYF
TRBJ2-5 | TRBV15 | NA | NA | TGTGCCACGACTCCAGCGGAGCGGCTGGTCGAGGAGACCCAGTACTTC | CATTPAERLVEETQYF
TRBJ1-1 | TRBV4-2 | NA | TRBD1 | TGTGCCAGCAGCAAGGATATGACCGGGACAGCGAACACTGAAGCTTTCTTT | CASSKDMTGTANTEAFF
TRBJ1-1 | TRBV7-9 | NA | NA | TGTGCCAGCAGCTTAGAGCGTATGAACACTGAAGCTTTCTTT | CASSLERMNTEAFF
TRBJ2-2 | TRBV6-4 | NA | NA | TGTGCCAGCAGTGACCTAGGGACTACCGGGGAGCTGTTTTTT | CASSDLGTTGELFF
TRBJ1-1 | TRBV4-3 | NA | NA | TGCGCCAGCAGCCAAGGACAGCAAAACACTGAAGCTTTCTTT | CASSQGQQNTEAFF
TRBJ2-1 | TRBV6-1 | many | NA | TGTGCCAGCAGCGGACTCGAATACAATGAGCAGTTCTTC | CASSGLEYNEQFF
TRBJ2-1 | TRBV5-1 | NA | NA | TGCGCCAGCAGCTTGACGGAGTACAATGAGCAGTTCTTC | CASSLTEYNEQFF
TRBJ2-3 | TRBV9 | once | NA | TGTGCCTCCGCCAGAGGTAGCACAGATACGCAGTATTTT | CASARGSTDTQYF
TRBJ2-5 | TRBV6-6 | NA | NA | TGTGCCAGCAGTTACTCGATCATCGGACTTGTGACCCAGTACTTC | CASSYSIIGLVTQYF
TRBJ2-3 | TRBV9 | NA | NA | TGTGCCAGCAGCGTAAAGGCACAGCCCCTTTACAAGTATTTT | CASSVKAQPLYKYF
TRBJ2-2 | TRBV7-3 | NA | TRBD1 | TGTGCCAGCAGCGAACAGGGGGCGATCGGGGAGCTGTTTTTT | CASSEQGAIGELFF
TRBJ2-5 | TRBV6-6 | NA | TRBD2 | TGTGCCAGCAGTATACTAGCGGATATCGAGACCCAGTACTTC | CASSILADIETQYF
TRBJ1-3 | TRBV7-6 | NA | TRBD1 | TGTGCCAGCAGCCCTCACCAAGCAGGGGGGGGAAACACCATATATTTT | CASSPHQAGGGNTIYF
TRBJ2-3 | TRBV5-4 | NA | NA | TGTGCCAGCAGCTTGGGTGGGGCCATCCTTACAGATACGCAGTATTTT | CASSLGGAILTDTQYF
TRBJ1-2 | TRBV6-5 | NA | NA | TGTGCCAGCAGTTACTCGGCCTCCACCTATGGCTACACCTTC | CASSYSASTYGYTF
TRBJ2-7 | TRBV5-1 | NA | NA | TGCGCCAGCAGCTTGGACGGCTACGAGCAGTACTTC | CASSLDGYEQYF
TRBJ1-5 | TRBV27 | NA | NA | TGTGCCAGCAGTCCACTATCAGAGAATCAGCCCCAGCATTTT | CASSPLSENQPQHF
TRBJ1-1 | TRBV7-9 | once | NA | TGTGCAACCCGAACATGGCCCGTGAACACTGAAGCTTTCTTT | CATRTWPVNTEAFF
TRBJ2-7 | TRBV6-5 | NA | TRBD2 | TGTGCCAGCAGTTACGGCCTAGCGGGGGGGTACGAGCAGTACTTC | CASSYGLAGGYEQYF
TRBJ1-1 | TRBV6-6 | NA | NA | TGTGCCAGCAGCCTAAGGGGTCAAGCTACAGCCCATGAAGCTTTCTTT | CASSLRGQATAHEAFF
TRBJ1-1 | TRBV27 | NA | NA | TGTGCCAGCAGTAGAACACTGAACACTGAAGCTTTCTTT | CASSRTLNTEAFF
TRBJ2-3 | TRBV7-3 | few | TRBD2 | TGTGCCAGCAGCTTGGCGGGGGGCCTAAATTTCGCAGATACGCAGTATTTT | CASSLAGGLNFADTQYF
TRBJ2-7 | TRBV5-6 | NA | TRBD2 | TGTGCCAGCAGCATGGGACTATCGGACGAGCAGTACTTC | CASSMGLSDEQYF
TRBJ1-4 | TRBV9 | NA | NA | TGTGCCAGCAGCGTAGAACCTCGGGGGGGGGAAAAACTGTTTTTT | CASSVEPRGGEKLFF
TRBJ2-1 | TRBV4-1 | NA | TRBD2 | TGCGCCAGCAGCCCCCATCCTAGCGGGGGGGCCCGCAATGAGCAGTTCTTC | CASSPHPSGGARNEQFF
TRBJ1-4 | TRBV2 | NA | NA | TGTGCCTCCAGCGGAACCCTAGTTGCAACTAATGAAAAACTGTTTTTT | CASSGTLVATNEKLFF
TRBJ1-6 | TRBV10-3 | NA | NA | TGTGCCATCAGTGAGCCTCGACAGCACGGGGGTTCACCCCTCCACTTT | CAISEPRQHGGSPLHF
TRBJ2-1 | TRBV6-1 | once | TRBD2 | TGTGCCAGCAGTGAATCCAGCGGGGGGGCCTACAATGAGCAGTTCTTC | CASSESSGGAYNEQFF
TRBJ2-2 | TRBV29-1 | NA | TRBD1 | TGCAGCGTTGGAGGCTGGGGACAGTTTAACGCCGGGGAGCTGTTTTTT | CSVGGWGQFNAGELFF
TRBJ1-2 | TRBV7-9 | NA | NA | TGTGCCAGCAGCTCAGCCCCCCGGACGGGAGCTAACTATGGCTACACCTTC | CASSSAPRTGANYGYTF
TRBJ2-5 | TRBV7-3 | few | TRBD1 | TGTGCCAGCAGCCCCTCCCGCGGCGACAGGGGGGAAGAGACCCAGTACTTC | CASSPSRGDRGEETQYF